This T cell receptor (beta chain) came from a study of beta chain features in type 1 diabetes. Whole-study context: There were 107,917,701 sorted cells examined across all samples.

Expressed TCRB transcripts were sequenced because the isolated RNA had all been reverse transcribed beforehand. The average read count of naive, central memory and regulatory T cell samples was about 3.3 million. Measured with immunoSEQ multiplex PCR; TCRdb has only the in-frame clones, and not every one. The profile shows 240,000 or so clones, less than 35% of them singletons. This clone has more than one count but fewer than ten. The antigen remains undetermined. CDR3 length equals 13 residues. CDR1 and CDR2 (germline): SGHAT, FQNNGV. V was clipped by 5 bases and J by 4 bases, with 11 bases between them. Study-level findings and limits: HLA influence on TCRB rearrangement stayed unresolved here.

Based on CD45RO/CCR7/CD25/CD127/CD95/CD27, CD4+ regulatory, stem cell-like memory, naive and central memory cells were sorted. Sequenced input: central memory CD4+ T cells from blood. This clonotype originated in a young man in good health. V usage is TRBV11-2 and J usage is TRBJ1-1; D may be TRBD1 (6 bases). The CDR3 region has the DNA TGTGCCAGCAGCACAGGGACGCGCACTGAAGCTTTCTTT. Translating gives CASSTGTRTEAFF.